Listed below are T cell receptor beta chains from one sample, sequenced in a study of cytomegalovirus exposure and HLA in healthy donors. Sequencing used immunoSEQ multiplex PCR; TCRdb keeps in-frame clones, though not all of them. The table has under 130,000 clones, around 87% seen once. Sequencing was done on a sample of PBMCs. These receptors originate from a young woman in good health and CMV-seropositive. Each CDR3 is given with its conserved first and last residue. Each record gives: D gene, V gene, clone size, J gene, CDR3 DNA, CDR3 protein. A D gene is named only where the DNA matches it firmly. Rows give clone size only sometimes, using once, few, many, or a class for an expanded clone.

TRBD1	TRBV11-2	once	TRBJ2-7	TGTGCCAGCAGCATCCGGACAGGGAGGAACGAGCAGTACTTC	CASSIRTGRNEQYF
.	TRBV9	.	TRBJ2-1	TGTGCCAGCAGCGTCGGGGATGAGCAGTTCTTC	CASSVGDEQFF
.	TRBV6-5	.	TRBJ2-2	TGTGCCAGCAGTGGGAGAGGCCAGGAGGTGCTGTTTTTT	CASSGRGQEVLFF
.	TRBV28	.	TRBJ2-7	TGTGCCAGCAGTTTGAGTGGAGGACTTCGAGAGCAGTACTTC	CASSLSGGLREQYF
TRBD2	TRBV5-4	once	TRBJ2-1	TGTGCCAGCAGCTTGTCGGGCGGGAGATATGAGCAGTTCTTC	CASSLSGGRYEQFF
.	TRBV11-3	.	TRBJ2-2	TGTGCCAGCAGCTCCCTGTTTAGCGGCGGGGAGCTGTTTTTT	CASSSLFSGGELFF
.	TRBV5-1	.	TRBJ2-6	TGCGCCAGCAGACAGGAATCTGGGGCCAACGTCCTGACTTTC	CASRQESGANVLTF
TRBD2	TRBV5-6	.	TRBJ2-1	TGTGCCAGCAGCCCCCTCCTAGGCTTCGCGGGGGGCTCCTACAATGAGCAGTTCTTC	CASSPLLGFAGGSYNEQFF
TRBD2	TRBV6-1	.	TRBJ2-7	TGTGCCAGCAGTGGACGCGGGGGTCCCTACGAGCAGTACTTC	CASSGRGGPYEQYF
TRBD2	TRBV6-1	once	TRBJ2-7	TGTGCCAGCACCGAAAGAGCGGGAGGCTACGAGCAGTACTTC	CASTERAGGYEQYF
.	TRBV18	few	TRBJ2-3	TGTGCCAGCTCACCAGGTGCTAATACGCAGTATTTT	CASSPGANTQYF
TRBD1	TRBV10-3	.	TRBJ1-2	TGTGCCATCAGTGACCCTATTATAGACAGGGGCGCTGATGGCTACACCTTC	CAISDPIIDRGADGYTF
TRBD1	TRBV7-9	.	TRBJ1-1	TGTGCCAGCAGCCCCCGGACAGGGGGAGTTGGGAACACTGAAGCTTTCTTT	CASSPRTGGVGNTEAFF
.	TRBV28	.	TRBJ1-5	TGTGCCAGCAGTTTATTATCCAATCAGCCCCAGCATTTT	CASSLLSNQPQHF
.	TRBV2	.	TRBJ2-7	TGTGCCAGCAGTCACTCCGACGAGCAGTACTTC	CASSHSDEQYF
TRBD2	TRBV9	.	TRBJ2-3	TGTGCCAGCAGCGTAGCCCCCGGGACTAGCGGGGGGGCTCGCACAGATACGCAGTATTTT	CASSVAPGTSGGARTDTQYF
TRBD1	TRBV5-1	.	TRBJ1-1	TGCGCCAGCAGCTCGGGACAGACTATGAACACTGAAGCTTTCTTT	CASSSGQTMNTEAFF
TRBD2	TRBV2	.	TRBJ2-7	TGTGCCGTCTCTGGACTAGACGAGGACGAGCAGTACTTC	CAVSGLDEDEQYF
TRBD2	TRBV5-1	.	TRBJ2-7	TGCGCCAGCCGAATGAGCGGGAGTGCGCACGAGCAGTACTTC	CASRMSGSAHEQYF
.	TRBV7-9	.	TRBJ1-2	TGTGCCAGCAGCTTAAGGGACAAAGATGGCTACACCTTC	CASSLRDKDGYTF
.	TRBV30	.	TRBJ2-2	TGTGCCTGGAGTGTACTAGCTGAGACCGGGGAGCTGTTTTTT	CAWSVLAETGELFF
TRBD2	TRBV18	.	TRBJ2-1	TGTGCCAGCTCACCACCGGCGGGGGGGCCCAATGAGCAGTTCTTC	CASSPPAGGPNEQFF
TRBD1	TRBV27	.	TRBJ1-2	TGTGCCAGCAGTCCGATAAGCGGGACAGGGTTCTATGGCTACACCTTC	CASSPISGTGFYGYTF
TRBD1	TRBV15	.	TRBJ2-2	TGTGCCACCAGCAGAGATTATACAGGGGGGATTTACGGGGAGCTGTTTTTT	CATSRDYTGGIYGELFF
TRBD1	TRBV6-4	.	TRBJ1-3	TGTGCCAGCAGTGACTCGTTCGACAGGGGGCGTGGAAACACCATATATTTT	CASSDSFDRGRGNTIYF
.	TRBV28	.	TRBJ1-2	TGTGCCAGCAGTTTACTCCAGGGAGGATATGGCTACACCTTC	CASSLLQGGYGYTF
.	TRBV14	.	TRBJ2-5	TGTGCCAGCAGCCGGCTGGTGGAGACCCAGTACTTC	CASSRLVETQYF
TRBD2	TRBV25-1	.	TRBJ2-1	TGTGCCAGCAGTGATGGGGCGGGAGGGCCGTGGAATGAGCAGTTCTTC	CASSDGAGGPWNEQFF
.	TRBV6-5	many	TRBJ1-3	TGTGCCAGCAGTACGGGGGTTGGAAACACCATATATTTT	CASSTGVGNTIYF
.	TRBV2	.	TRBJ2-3	TGTGCCAGCACCCCCGAGGGTACAGATACGCAGTATTTT	CASTPEGTDTQYF
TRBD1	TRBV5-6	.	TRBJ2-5	TGTGCCAGCAGCTTCCCCGGGACAGGGAGGACCCAAGAGACCCAGTACTTC	CASSFPGTGRTQETQYF
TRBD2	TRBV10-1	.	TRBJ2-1	TGCGCCAGCAGCCTGACTAGCGGGAGAGGTAATGAGCAGTTCTTC	CASSLTSGRGNEQFF
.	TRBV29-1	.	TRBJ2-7	TGCAGCGTTGCCGCGGACAGTCCCTACGAGCAGTACTTC	CSVAADSPYEQYF
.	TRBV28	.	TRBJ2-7	TGTGCCAGCAACAGTAAGCAGAGGTTAGTAACAGGGAACCCCTACGAGCAGTACTTC	CASNSKQRLVTGNPYEQYF
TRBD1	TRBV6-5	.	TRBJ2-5	TGTGCCAGCAGTCTCGGACAGGAGTTCACCCAGTACTTC	CASSLGQEFTQYF
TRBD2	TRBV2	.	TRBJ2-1	TGTGCCAGCAGTGATCCCAGGGAGACTAGCGGGGGGGTTATGAATGAGCAGTTCTTC	CASSDPRETSGGVMNEQFF
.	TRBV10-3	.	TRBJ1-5	TGTGCCACCACGGAAGGGGTCCAGCCCCAGCATTTT	CATTEGVQPQHF
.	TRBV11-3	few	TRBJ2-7	TGTGCCAGCAGCTTAACGGTCGGCAGGGCATCCTACGAGCAGTACTTC	CASSLTVGRASYEQYF
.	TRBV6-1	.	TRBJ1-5	TGTGCCAGCAGTACCCAGGAAAATCAGCCCCAGCATTTT	CASSTQENQPQHF
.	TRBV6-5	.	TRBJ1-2	TGTGCCAGCAGTTACTCGAGGCAGCAAAACTATGGCTACACCTTC	CASSYSRQQNYGYTF
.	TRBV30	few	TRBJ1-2	TGTGCCTGGAGTGTAAGGCGGGTAGCTGGCTACACCTTC	CAWSVRRVAGYTF
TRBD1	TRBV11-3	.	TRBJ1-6	TGTGCCAGCAGAAGCTCCGGGACAGGGGATTCACCCCTCCACTTT	CASRSSGTGDSPLHF
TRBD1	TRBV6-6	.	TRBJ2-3	TGTGCCAGCAGTTACCAGGGGGGCACAGATACGCAGTATTTT	CASSYQGGTDTQYF
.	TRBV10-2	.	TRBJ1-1	TGCGCCAGCAGTTCGGGAGAAACCTTGAACACTGAAGCTTTCTTT	CASSSGETLNTEAFF
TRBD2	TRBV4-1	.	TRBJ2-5	TGCGCCAGCAGCCAACCGACTAGCGGGAGTAAGGAGACCCAGTACTTC	CASSQPTSGSKETQYF
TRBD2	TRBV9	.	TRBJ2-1	TGTGCCCCTGGGGGAGGGCCGAATGAGCAGTTCTTC	CAPGGGPNEQFF
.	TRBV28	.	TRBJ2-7	TGTGCCAGCACCCCTGGACTAACCTACGAGCAGTACTTC	CASTPGLTYEQYF
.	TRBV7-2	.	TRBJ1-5	TGTGCCAGCAGCCTACAGTCGTATAGCAATCAGCCCCAGCATTTT	CASSLQSYSNQPQHF
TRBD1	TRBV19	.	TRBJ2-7	TGTGCCAGTAGTTCACCTCACGGGACAGGGGGCAACGAGCAGTACTTC	CASSSPHGTGGNEQYF
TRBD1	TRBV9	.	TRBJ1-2	TGTGCCAGCAGCGTGTTGGACAGGGATTATGGCTACACCTTC	CASSVLDRDYGYTF
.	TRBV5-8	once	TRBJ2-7	TGTGCCAGCAGCCCAGGGGGGCGGAGCTCCTACGAGCAGTACTTC	CASSPGGRSSYEQYF
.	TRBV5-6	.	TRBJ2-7	TGTGCCAGCAGCGTCACAGCCGCCGCCTCCTACGAGCAGTACTTC	CASSVTAAASYEQYF
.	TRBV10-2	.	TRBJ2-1	TGCGCCAGCACCCAGATGACTAATGAGCAGTTCTTC	CASTQMTNEQFF
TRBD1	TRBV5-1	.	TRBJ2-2	TGCGCCAGCAGCACAGGGGATGGGAACACCGGGGAGCTGTTTTTT	CASSTGDGNTGELFF
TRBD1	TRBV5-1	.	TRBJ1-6	TGCGCCAGCAGCTCCGGACAGGGGGATTATAATTCACCCCTCCACTTT	CASSSGQGDYNSPLHF
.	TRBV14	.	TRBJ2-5	TGTGCCAGCAGCCAAAGACAGCCCCAAGAGACCCAGTACTTC	CASSQRQPQETQYF
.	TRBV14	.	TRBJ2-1	TGTGCCAGCAGCCGGGCTTACAATGAGCAGTTCTTC	CASSRAYNEQFF
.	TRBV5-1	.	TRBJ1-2	TGCGCCAGCAGCGCTGCCGGGGGGGACTATGGCTACACCTTC	CASSAAGGDYGYTF
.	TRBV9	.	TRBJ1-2	TGTGCCAGCAGGAGTCCAGGTGGATACTATGGCTACACCTTC	CASRSPGGYYGYTF
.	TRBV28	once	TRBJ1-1	TGTGCCAGCAGTTACAGGAGTGAAGCTTTCTTT	CASSYRSEAFF